Below, one T cell receptor beta chain is given with its context. Its antigen is not identified. J was trimmed by 4 bases and V by 4 bases; bases with no gene match: 7. The CDR3 is made up of 15 amino acids. The V gene's germline CDR1 is KGHDR and CDR2 SFDVKD. The data derive from a study of CD8+CD57+ T cells in acquired aplastic anemia. General observations from the study: Patients and controls had in common 25 to 30 CD8+ CDR3 sequences.

Genomic DNA, the template, was used for profiling of the TCR beta VDJ and CDR3. TCRdb reprocessed the reads via MiXCR and lists one record per CDR3 protein. The repertoire holds 100,000 to 150,000 distinct CDR3 sequences, with about 40% as singletons. This chain uses TRBV24-1 with TRBJ2-7, with TRBD1 matching over 9 bases. This clonotype was obtained from a human donor in good health, serving as a control. The sample consisted of sorted CD4+, CD8+, or CD8+CD57+ T cells (not recorded which) from PBMCs. CDR3 loop: CATSDSGQGRYEQYF. In DNA, the CDR3 is TGTGCCACCAGTGACTCCGGACAGGGGAGGTACGAGCAGTACTTC.